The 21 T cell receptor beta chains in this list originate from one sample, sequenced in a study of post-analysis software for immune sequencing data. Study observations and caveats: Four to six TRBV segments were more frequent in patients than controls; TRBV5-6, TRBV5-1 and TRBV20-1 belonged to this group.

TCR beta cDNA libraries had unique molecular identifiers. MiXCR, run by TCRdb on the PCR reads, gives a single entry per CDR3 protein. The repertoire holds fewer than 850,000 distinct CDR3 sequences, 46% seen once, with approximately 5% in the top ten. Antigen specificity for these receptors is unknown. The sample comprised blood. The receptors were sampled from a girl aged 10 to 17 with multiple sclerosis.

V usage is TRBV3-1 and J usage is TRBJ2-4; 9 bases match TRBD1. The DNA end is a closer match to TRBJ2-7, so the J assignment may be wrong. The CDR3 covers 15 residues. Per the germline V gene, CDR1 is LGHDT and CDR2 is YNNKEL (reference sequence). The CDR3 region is CASSRATGGPYEQYF. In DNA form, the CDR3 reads TGTGCCAGCAGCCGAGCGACAGGGGGTCCCTACGAGCAGTACTTC.

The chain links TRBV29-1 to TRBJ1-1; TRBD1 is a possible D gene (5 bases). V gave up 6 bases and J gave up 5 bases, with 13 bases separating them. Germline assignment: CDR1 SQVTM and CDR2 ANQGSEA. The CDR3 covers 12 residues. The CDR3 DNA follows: TGCAGCGTGACAGAGCTTAGGACTGAAGCTTTCTTT. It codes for CSVTELRTEAFF.

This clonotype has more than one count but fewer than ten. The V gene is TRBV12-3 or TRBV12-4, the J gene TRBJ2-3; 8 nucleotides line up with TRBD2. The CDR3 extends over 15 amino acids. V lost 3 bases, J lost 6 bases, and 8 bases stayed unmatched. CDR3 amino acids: CASSLGSGVTDTQYF. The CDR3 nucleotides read TGTGCCAGCAGTTTGGGTAGCGGGGTCACGGATACGCAGTATTTT.

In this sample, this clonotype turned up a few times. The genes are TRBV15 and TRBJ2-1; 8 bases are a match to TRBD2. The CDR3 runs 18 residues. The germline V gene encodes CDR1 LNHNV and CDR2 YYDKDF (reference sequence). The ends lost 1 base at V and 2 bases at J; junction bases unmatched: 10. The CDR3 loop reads CATSRGREVSGTYNEQFF. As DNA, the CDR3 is TGTGCCACCAGCAGAGGGAGAGAGGTTAGCGGGACCTACAATGAGCAGTTCTTC.

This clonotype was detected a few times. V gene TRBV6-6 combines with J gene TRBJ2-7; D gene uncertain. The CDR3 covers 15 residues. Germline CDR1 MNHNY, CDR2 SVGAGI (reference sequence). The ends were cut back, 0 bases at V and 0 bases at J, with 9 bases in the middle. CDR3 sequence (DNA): TGTGCCAGCAGTTACTCGAACGGGTACTCCTACGAGCAGTACTTC. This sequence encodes CASSYSNGYSYEQYF.

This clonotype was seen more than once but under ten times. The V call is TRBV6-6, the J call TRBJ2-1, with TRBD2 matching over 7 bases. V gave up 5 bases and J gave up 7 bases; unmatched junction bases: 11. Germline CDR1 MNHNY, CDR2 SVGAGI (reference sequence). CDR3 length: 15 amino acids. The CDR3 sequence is CASSGASGSLNEQFF. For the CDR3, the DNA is TGTGCCAGCAGTGGGGCTAGCGGTTCCTTGAATGAGCAGTTCTTC.

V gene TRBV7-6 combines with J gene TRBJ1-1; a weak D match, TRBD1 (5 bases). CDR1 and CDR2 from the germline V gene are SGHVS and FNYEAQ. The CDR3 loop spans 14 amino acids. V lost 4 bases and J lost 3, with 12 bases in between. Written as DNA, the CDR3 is TGTGCCAGCAGCTCCAGGGTAGAGGACACTGAAGCTTTCTTT. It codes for CASSSRVEDTEAFF. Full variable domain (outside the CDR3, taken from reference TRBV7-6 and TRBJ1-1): GAGVSQSPRYKVTKRGQDVALRCDPISGHVSLYWYRQALGQGPEFLTYFNYEAQQDKSGLPNDRFSAERPEGSISTLTIQRTEQRDSAMYRCASSSRVEDTEAFFGQGTRLTVV.

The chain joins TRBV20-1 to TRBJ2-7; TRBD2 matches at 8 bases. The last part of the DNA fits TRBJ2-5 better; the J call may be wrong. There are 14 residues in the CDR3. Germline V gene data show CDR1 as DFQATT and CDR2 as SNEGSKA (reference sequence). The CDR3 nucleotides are TGCAGTGCTAGCCCAGCGGGAGTTCAAGAGACCCAGTACTTC. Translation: CSASPAGVQETQYF.

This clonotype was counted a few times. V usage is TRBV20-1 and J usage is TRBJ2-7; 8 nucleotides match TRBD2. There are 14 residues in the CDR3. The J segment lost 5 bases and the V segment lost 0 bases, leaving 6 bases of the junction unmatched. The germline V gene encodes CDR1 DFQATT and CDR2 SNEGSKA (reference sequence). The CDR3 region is CSARELAETHEQYF. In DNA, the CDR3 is TGCAGTGCTAGAGAACTAGCGGAGACCCACGAGCAGTACTTC.

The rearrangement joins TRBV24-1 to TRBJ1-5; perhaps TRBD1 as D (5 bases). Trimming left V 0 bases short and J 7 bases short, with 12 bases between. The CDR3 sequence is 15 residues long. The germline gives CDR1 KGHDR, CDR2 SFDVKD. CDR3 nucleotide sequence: TGTGCCACCAGTGATTTGACGGACATCTACCAGCCCCAGCATTTT. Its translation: CATSDLTDIYQPQHF.

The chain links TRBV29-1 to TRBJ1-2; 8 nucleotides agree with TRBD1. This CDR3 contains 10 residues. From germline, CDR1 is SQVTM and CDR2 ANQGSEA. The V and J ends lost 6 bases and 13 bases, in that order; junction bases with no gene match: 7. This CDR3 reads CSVADREATF. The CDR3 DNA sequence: TGCAGCGTAGCGGACAGGGAAGCCACCTTC.

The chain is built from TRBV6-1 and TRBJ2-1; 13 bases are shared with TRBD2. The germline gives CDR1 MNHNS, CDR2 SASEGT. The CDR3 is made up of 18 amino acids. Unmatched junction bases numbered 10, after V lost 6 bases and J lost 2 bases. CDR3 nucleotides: TGTGCCAGCAGGAGGGGGACTAGCGGGACTAGCACCTACAATGAGCAGTTCTTC. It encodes CASRRGTSGTSTYNEQFF.

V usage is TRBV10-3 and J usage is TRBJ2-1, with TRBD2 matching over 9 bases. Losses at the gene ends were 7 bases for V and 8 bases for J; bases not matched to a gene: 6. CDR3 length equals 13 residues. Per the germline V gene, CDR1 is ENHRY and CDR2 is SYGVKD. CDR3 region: CAINGGRADEQFF. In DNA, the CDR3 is TGTGCCATCAACGGCGGGAGGGCGGATGAGCAGTTCTTC.

The CDR3 DNA is TGTGCCAGCAGTGTGGGACGGGGCGGCCAAGAGACCCAGTACTTC. It is translated as CASSVGRGGQETQYF. The V call is TRBV27, the J call TRBJ2-5; either TRBD1 or TRBD2 may fit D (5 bases each). The CDR3 contains 15 residues. CDR1 MNHEY and CDR2 SMNVEV come from the germline V gene (reference sequence). Between the trimmed V and J ends, which lost 5 bases and 1 base, there was a span of 14 bases.

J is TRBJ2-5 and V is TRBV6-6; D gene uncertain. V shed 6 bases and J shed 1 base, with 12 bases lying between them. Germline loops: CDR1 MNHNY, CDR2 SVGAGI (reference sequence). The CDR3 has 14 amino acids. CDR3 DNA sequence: TGTGCCAGCAGCTACAACTTAATCCAAGAGACCCAGTACTTC. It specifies CASSYNLIQETQYF.

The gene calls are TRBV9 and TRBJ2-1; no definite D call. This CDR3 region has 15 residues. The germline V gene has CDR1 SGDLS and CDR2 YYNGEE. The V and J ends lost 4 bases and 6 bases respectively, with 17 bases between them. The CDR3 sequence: CASSPRHEGSNEQFF. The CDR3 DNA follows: TGTGCCAGCAGCCCTCGCCATGAAGGGTCCAATGAGCAGTTCTTC.

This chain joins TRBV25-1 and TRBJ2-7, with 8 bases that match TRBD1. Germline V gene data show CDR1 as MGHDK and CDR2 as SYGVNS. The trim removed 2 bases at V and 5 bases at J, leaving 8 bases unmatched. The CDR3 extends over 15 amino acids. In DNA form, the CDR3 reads TGTGCCAGCAGTGAAACCTGGACAGGGTTAAACGAGCAGTACTTC. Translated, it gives CASSETWTGLNEQYF.

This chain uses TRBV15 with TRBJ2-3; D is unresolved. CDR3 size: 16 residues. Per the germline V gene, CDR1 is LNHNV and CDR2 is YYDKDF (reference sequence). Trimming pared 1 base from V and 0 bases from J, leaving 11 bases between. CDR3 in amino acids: CATSRAARISTDTQYF. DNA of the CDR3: TGTGCCACCAGCAGAGCGGCGCGGATTAGCACAGATACGCAGTATTTT.

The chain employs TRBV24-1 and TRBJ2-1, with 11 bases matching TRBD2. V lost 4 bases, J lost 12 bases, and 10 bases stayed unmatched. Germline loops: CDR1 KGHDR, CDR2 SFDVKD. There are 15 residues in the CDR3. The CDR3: CATSEPTSGRGGQFF. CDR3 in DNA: TGTGCCACCAGTGAGCCTACTAGCGGGAGAGGTGGGCAGTTCTTC.

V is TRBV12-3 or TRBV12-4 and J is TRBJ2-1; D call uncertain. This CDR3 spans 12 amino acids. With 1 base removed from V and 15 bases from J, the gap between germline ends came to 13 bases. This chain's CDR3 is CASSLVSHLRFF. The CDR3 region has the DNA TGTGCCAGCAGTTTAGTGTCCCATCTTCGGTTCTTC.

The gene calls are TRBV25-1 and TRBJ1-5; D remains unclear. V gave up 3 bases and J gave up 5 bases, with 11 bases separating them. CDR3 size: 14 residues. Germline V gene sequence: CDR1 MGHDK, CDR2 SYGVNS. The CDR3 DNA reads TGTGCCAGCAGTGACCAGTGGGTCGATCAGCCCCAGCATTTT. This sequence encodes CASSDQWVDQPQHF. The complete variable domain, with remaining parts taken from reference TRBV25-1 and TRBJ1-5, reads EADIYQTPRYLVIGTGKKITLECSQTMGHDKMYWYQQDPGMELHLIHYSYGVNSTEKGDLSSESTVSRIRTEHFPLTLESARPSHTSQYLCASSDQWVDQPQHFGDGTRLSIL.